Each of the 18 T cell receptor beta chains below was sequenced from the same sample in a study of vaccination effects on CD4 cells after COVID-19. Before sequencing, viral peptide pools were used by the ViraFEST assay to expand antigen-specific CD4+ T cells. Culturing for 10 to 11 days preceded CD4+ T cell isolation. Everyone in the study got two shots of either the BNT162b2 or mRNA-1273 vaccine. Antigens for these TCRs are unknown. Here immunoSEQ multiplex PCR was the method, and the copy in TCRdb shows in-frame clones only, minus some. The sample consists of 65,000 to 75,000 clones, about 74% of them appearing once. The sequences come from CD4+ T cells from PBMCs cultured with HCoV-229E spike peptides, collected after COVID-19 vaccination. The receptor source for this set is a human donor who received a COVID-19 vaccine.

The chain combines TRBV25-1 with TRBJ2-1, with D possibly TRBD1 on 5 matching bases. Germline V lookup: CDR1 MGHDK, CDR2 SYGVNS. There are 13 residues in the CDR3. Trimming cost V 6 bases and J 3 bases, with 9 bases left between them. CDR3 sequence: CASRIDSYNEQFF. As DNA, the CDR3 is TGTGCCAGCAGGATCGACAGCTACAATGAGCAGTTCTTC.

The chain employs TRBV18 and TRBJ1-6, with 7 bases lining up with TRBD1. The trim removed 5 bases at V and 10 bases at J, leaving 14 bases unmatched. The V gene's germline CDR1 is KGHSH and CDR2 LQKENI. This CDR3 has 16 amino acids. CDR3 region: CASSAALQGMESPLHF. CDR3 nucleotide sequence: TGTGCCAGCTCAGCCGCCTTACAGGGGATGGAGTCACCCCTCCACTTT.

This clone was recorded only once. The chain recombines TRBV7-9 with TRBJ2-7, with D perhaps TRBD2 (6 bases). Germline CDR1 and CDR2: SEHNR and FQNEAQ (reference sequence). The V and J ends lost 8 bases and 3 bases respectively, with 20 bases between them. The CDR3 is 15 residues long. The DNA of the CDR3 is TGTGCCAGCGCCCCAATCTTTCGGGGGTACTACGAGCAGTACGTC. Protein: CASAPIFRGYYEQYV.

This clone was observed a single time. The chain combines TRBV6-1 with TRBJ2-1; the match to TRBD2 covers 8 bases. CDR1 and CDR2 from the germline V gene are MNHNS and SASEGT. This CDR3 is 13 amino acids long. Trimming cost V 4 bases and J 4 bases; bases outside gene matches: 0. In DNA, the CDR3 is TGTGCCAGCAGTGTAGCGGGGTACAATGAGCAGTTCTTC. It specifies CASSVAGYNEQFF.

In its sample, this clone was seen once. The chain recombines TRBV19 with TRBJ1-1, with 10 bases aligning to TRBD1. J gave up 5 bases and V 2 bases, and 8 bases lay outside the gene matches. CDR1 is LNHDA and CDR2 is SQIVND in the germline V gene (reference sequence). The CDR3 contains 16 residues. Here the CDR3 reads CASSITGTGAQTEAFF. DNA for the CDR3: TGTGCCAGTAGTATAACCGGGACAGGGGCCCAGACTGAAGCTTTCTTT.

The CDR3 DNA reads as TGTGCCAGTACTCCCGGGACAGCGAACACCGGGGAGCTGTTTTTT. This encodes CASTPGTANTGELFF. V usage is TRBV19 and J usage is TRBJ2-2, with 7 bases that match TRBD1. The CDR3 has 15 amino acids. Germline values: CDR1 LNHDA, CDR2 SQIVND (reference sequence). V dropped 7 bases and J dropped 0; count of bases not matched to a gene: 5.

The chain joins TRBV7-2 to TRBJ1-2; D unclear. The CDR3 is made up of 14 amino acids. V was pared by 5 bases and J by 2 bases, with 12 bases between. Germline-derived CDR1 and CDR2 are SGHTA and FQGNSA. The CDR3 sequence is CASSPGSLNYGYTF. Written as DNA, the CDR3 is TGTGCCAGCAGCCCAGGTAGCCTCAACTATGGCTACACCTTC. Supplemented by reference TRBV7-2 and TRBJ1-2, the full variable domain reads GAGVSQSPSNKVTEKGKDVELRCDPISGHTALYWYRQSLGQGLEFLIYFQGNSAPDKSGLPSDRFSAERTGGSVSTLTIQRTQQEDSAVYLCASSPGSLNYGYTFGSGTRLTVV.

This sequence joins TRBV6-4 and TRBJ1-5; 8 bases map to TRBD1. This CDR3 region has 16 residues. Germline lookup yields CDR1 MRHNA and CDR2 SNTAGT. V gave up 5 bases and J gave up 4 bases; unmatched junction bases: 10. The CDR3 region is CASSSTGARRNQPQHF. In DNA form, the CDR3 reads TGTGCCAGCAGTTCGACAGGGGCCCGCAGGAATCAGCCCCAGCATTTT.

The V gene is TRBV29-1, the J gene TRBJ2-1; no definite D call. CDR1 is SQVTM and CDR2 is ANQGSEA in the germline V gene. V gave up 4 bases and J gave up 7 bases, with 11 bases separating them. The CDR3 is 12 amino acids. CDR3 sequence (DNA): TGCAGCGTTGTACCAGTACTGAATGAGCAGTTCTTC. It is translated as CSVVPVLNEQFF.

The V gene is TRBV9, the J gene TRBJ1-3, with D uncertain. With 1 base removed from V and 2 bases from J, the gap between germline ends came to 16 bases. Germline V gene data show CDR1 as SGDLS and CDR2 as YYNGEE. The CDR3 consists of 17 residues. This CDR3 reads CASSVSGVDGPGNTIYF. For the CDR3, the DNA is TGTGCCAGCAGCGTATCCGGCGTCGACGGCCCTGGAAACACCATATATTTT. The whole variable domain, remainder taken from reference TRBV9 and TRBJ1-3, is DSGVTQTPKHLITATGQRVTLRCSPRSGDLSVYWYQQSLDQGLQFLIQYYNGEERAKGNILERFSAQQFPDLHSELNLSSLELGDSALYFCASSVSGVDGPGNTIYFGEGSWLTVV.

This chain uses TRBV3-1 (or the pseudogene TRBV3-2) with TRBJ2-5; no clear D gene. This CDR3 contains 14 residues. The germline gives CDR1 LGHDT, CDR2 YNNKEL (reference sequence). Between the trimmed V and J ends, which lost 2 bases and 2 bases, there was a span of 9 bases. The CDR3 coding sequence is TGTGCCAGCAGCCAAAGAGGCCAGCAAGAGACCCAGTACTTC. As protein: CASSQRGQQETQYF.

This chain uses TRBV2 with TRBJ1-2; no reliable D call. This CDR3 spans 11 amino acids. The germline V gene encodes CDR1 SNHLY and CDR2 FYNNEI. Trimming removed 8 bases at V and 4 bases at J, with 8 bases between. In DNA, the CDR3 is TGTGCCAGCGGTACCAGCTATGGCTACACCTTC. Amino acid sequence: CASGTSYGYTF.

The chain employs TRBV27 and TRBJ1-2; D is unclear. Per the germline V gene, CDR1 is MNHEY and CDR2 is SMNVEV (reference sequence). This CDR3 has 13 residues. The V end lost 4 bases, the J end lost 3 bases, and 9 bases lay between the germline ends. CDR3 sequence: CASSSGVHYGYTF. In DNA, the CDR3 is TGTGCCAGCAGTTCCGGGGTCCACTATGGCTACACCTTC.

This clone came up a few times. The rearrangement joins TRBV5-8 to TRBJ1-1; D is undetermined. V dropped 1 base and J dropped 6 bases, with 16 bases sitting between them. Germline V gene sequence: CDR1 SGHTS, CDR2 YDEGEE. The CDR3 covers 15 residues. The CDR3 loop reads CASSLLALSYAEAFF. The CDR3 DNA is TGTGCCAGCAGCTTGTTGGCGTTGAGTTACGCTGAAGCTTTCTTT.

This clone was seen more than once but under ten times. The CDR3 loop reads CASSFFNEKLFF. The CDR3 region has the DNA TGCGCCAGCAGCTTCTTTAATGAAAAACTGTTTTTT. The rearrangement joins TRBV4-1 to TRBJ1-4; D not resolved. The CDR3 is made up of 12 amino acids. Germline CDR1 MGHRA, CDR2 YSYEKL. Trimming removed 5 bases at V and 4 bases at J, with 5 bases between.

V and J are TRBV9 and TRBJ1-1; D remains unclear. Germline V gene lookup returns CDR1 SGDLS and CDR2 YYNGEE. There are 14 residues in the CDR3. Trimming took off 0 bases at V and 4 bases at J, with 10 bases between the two ends. CDR3: CASSVGGFGTEAFF. Written as DNA, the CDR3 is TGTGCCAGCAGCGTAGGCGGGTTCGGCACTGAAGCTTTCTTT. Together with reference TRBV9 and TRBJ1-1, the CDR3 gives the full variable domain: DSGVTQTPKHLITATGQRVTLRCSPRSGDLSVYWYQQSLDQGLQFLIQYYNGEERAKGNILERFSAQQFPDLHSELNLSSLELGDSALYFCASSVGGFGTEAFFGQGTRLTVV.

The chain links TRBV27 to TRBJ1-2, with 9 bases aligning to TRBD1. The J segment lost 5 bases and the V segment lost 5 bases, leaving 12 bases of the junction unmatched. From germline, CDR1 is MNHEY and CDR2 SMNVEV (reference sequence). CDR3 length: 16 residues. DNA of the CDR3: TGTGCCAGCAGTCGATATTCCGGGACAGGGCTTTATGGCTACACCTTC. Amino acids: CASSRYSGTGLYGYTF.

This clone was seen just once. The rearrangement joins TRBV9 to TRBJ2-5; 11 bases fit TRBD2. V shed 7 bases and J 1 base; nucleotides not matched to a gene: 6. The CDR3 totals 15 residues. Germline V gene data show CDR1 as SGDLS and CDR2 as YYNGEE. The CDR3 sequence is CASQAGLAVQETQYF. For the CDR3, the DNA is TGTGCCAGCCAGGCGGGACTAGCGGTCCAAGAGACCCAGTACTTC.